The 23 T cell receptor beta chains presented below share a single source sample, sequenced in a study of molecular identifiers for immune sequencing clone quantification. In TCRdb, the PCR reads were re-called with MiXCR into one record per CDR3 protein. The table has about 510,000 distinct CDR3 sequences, around 23% seen once. Sequencing input: naive CD8+ T cells from blood, with Jurkat cell RNA spiked in. Subset: FACS-sorted CD8+CD4-CCR7+CD45RA+ naive T cells. The receptors stem from a human donor in good health. Some libraries in this study had Jurkat cell RNA spiked in.

The chain is built from TRBV27 and TRBJ1-2; D is unclear. CDR3 length equals 13 residues. Trimming left V 4 bases short and J 5 bases short, with 11 bases between. CDR1 and CDR2 from the germline V gene are MNHEY and SMNVEV (reference sequence). The CDR3 reads CASSSATVYGYTF. The DNA of the CDR3 is TGTGCCAGCAGTTCCGCAACAGTGTATGGCTACACCTTC.

This clonotype was counted at least ten times. This sequence joins TRBV11-2 and TRBJ2-3; TRBD2 might be the D (5 bases). Germline CDR1 reads SGHAT; CDR2 reads FQNNGV. The V and J ends lost 4 bases and 3 bases respectively, with 14 bases between them. The CDR3 length is 15 residues. CDR3 DNA: TGTGCCAGCAGCTCGTTTTCTAGCACAACAGATACGCAGTATTTT. This codes for CASSSFSSTTDTQYF.

The chain combines TRBV7-2 with TRBJ2-1, with TRBD2 matching over 12 bases. After removal of 3 bases from V and 8 bases from J, the junction contained 17 bases not matched to a gene. This CDR3 has 19 residues. Germline values: CDR1 SGHTA, CDR2 FQGNSA. This chain's CDR3 is CASSFPGLAGPQKKDEQFF. The CDR3, as DNA: TGTGCCAGCAGCTTTCCCGGACTAGCGGGACCCCAAAAGAAGGATGAGCAGTTCTTC.

The chain joins TRBV6-2 or TRBV6-3 to TRBJ1-1; TRBD1 aligns across 7 bases. With 7 bases clipped from V and 0 bases from J, the junction kept 2 bases outside the gene matches. The CDR3 is 13 residues long. From germline, CDR1 is MNHEY and CDR2 SVGEGT. CDR3 protein: CASTTGLNTEAFF. Here the CDR3 DNA reads TGTGCCAGCACGACAGGGCTGAACACTGAAGCTTTCTTT.

This clonotype was counted only a few times. The chain links TRBV4-1 to TRBJ2-1; 8 bases map to TRBD2. The trim removed 0 bases at V and 6 bases at J, leaving 7 bases unmatched. This CDR3 spans 16 amino acids. The germline V gene has CDR1 MGHRA and CDR2 YSYEKL. CDR3 protein: CASSQDRGGLGNEQFF. In DNA, the CDR3 is TGCGCCAGCAGCCAAGATCGGGGGGGACTAGGCAATGAGCAGTTCTTC.

Note on this clonotype: This could be a read error, since a much larger clone is one nucleotide away. The chain couples TRBV29-1 to TRBJ2-2; D perhaps matches TRBD2 (7 bases). Germline V gene lookup returns CDR1 SQVTM and CDR2 ANQGSEA. This CDR3 is built from 13 residues. The CDR3 loop reads CSGTGRDTGELVF. Here the CDR3 DNA reads TGCAGCGGAACAGGGAGGGACACCGGGGAGCTGGTTTTT.

Details on this clonotype: Its ends do not fully match the called genes, so a read error is possible. The genes are TRBV20-1 and TRBJ2-7; D is perhaps TRBD1 (6 bases). This CDR3 has 14 amino acids. Germline V gives CDR1 DFQATT, CDR2 SNEGSKA (reference sequence). CDR3 residues: CSARDTGSSHEQYF. The CDR3 DNA reads as TGCAGTGCTAGAGATACAGGGAGCTCCCACGAGCAGTACTTC.

The sample holds a few counts of this clonotype. J is TRBJ1-6 and V is TRBV19; D remains ambiguous. Trimming shortened V by 3 bases and J by 7 bases, and 16 bases separated the two germline ends. The CDR3 loop spans 16 amino acids. Germline CDR1 LNHDA, CDR2 SQIVND (reference sequence). CDR3: CASSIILGSGNSPLHF. The CDR3, as DNA: TGTGCCAGTAGTATTATTCTGGGATCCGGGAATTCACCCCTCCACTTT.

This clonotype was seen repeatedly, ten times or more. The rearrangement links TRBV24-1 to TRBJ2-2; D is unresolved. The CDR3 has 13 amino acids. Germline V gene lookup returns CDR1 KGHDR and CDR2 SFDVKD. The ends were cut back, 4 bases at V and 3 bases at J, with 5 bases in the middle. The CDR3 bases are TGTGCCACCAGTGACTCTTACACCGGGGAGCTGTTTTTT. Residues: CATSDSYTGELFF.

This chain uses TRBV4-1 with TRBJ1-3; D call uncertain. This CDR3 has 15 residues. V was cut by 0 bases and J by 2 bases, with 8 bases left in between. Germline CDR1 MGHRA, CDR2 YSYEKL. The CDR3 loop is CASSQDQIPGNTIYF. The CDR3 nucleotides read TGCGCCAGCAGCCAAGACCAGATTCCTGGAAACACCATATATTTT.

Worth noting for this clonotype: Sequence at one end of the junction differs from germline and may be a read error. The chain combines TRBV7-9 with TRBJ2-5, with 8 nucleotides matching TRBD2. Per germline, CDR1 SEHNR and CDR2 FQNEAQ (reference sequence). There are 14 residues in the CDR3. The CDR3 nucleotides read TGTGCCAGCAGCCATCTAGCGGGCCAAGAGCCCCAGTACTTC. Translating it yields CASSHLAGQEPQYF.

A remark on this clonotype: A read error is possible here, since a much larger clone lies one base away. This chain uses TRBV14 with TRBJ2-5, with D unclear. Germline lookup yields CDR1 SGHDN and CDR2 FVKESK. The CDR3 runs to 14 residues. Trimming removed 2 bases from V and 1 base from J, with 8 bases in between. CDR3 residues: CASSQRNRQETQYF. CDR3 in DNA: TGTGCCAGCAGCCAACGGAACCGCCAAGAGACCCAGTACTTC.

The genes are TRBV5-8 and TRBJ2-3; weak D call: TRBD1 (6 bases). Trimming took 7 bases from V and 6 from J, leaving 12 bases between them. This CDR3 region has 12 residues. Germline lookup yields CDR1 SGHTS and CDR2 YDEGEE. The CDR3 bases are TGTGCCAGCGGGGCAGGGGCGGATACGCAGTATTTT. The encoded protein is CASGAGADTQYF.

This clonotype was picked up many times. The chain recombines TRBV30 with TRBJ1-1, with D possibly matching TRBD1 (5 bases). Germline loops: CDR1 GTSNPN, CDR2 SVGIG (reference sequence). The CDR3 sequence is 12 residues long. V lost 3 bases, J lost 6 bases, and 11 bases lay in between. The CDR3 spells CAWRRGYSEAFF. The DNA for the CDR3 is TGTGCCTGGAGGAGGGGTTATTCTGAAGCTTTCTTT.

The chain has TRBV11-2 and TRBJ1-5, with a possible D match to TRBD1 (5 bases). The ends were cut back, 3 bases at V and 1 base at J, with 19 bases in the middle. CDR1 and CDR2 from the germline V gene are SGHAT and FQNNGV. The CDR3 consists of 18 residues. CDR3 region: CASSLGDPPRKSNQPQHF. The DNA for the CDR3 is TGTGCCAGCAGCTTGGGGGACCCCCCCAGGAAGAGCAATCAGCCCCAGCATTTT. The full variable domain, rest sourced from reference TRBV11-2 and TRBJ1-5, is EAGVAQSPRYKIIEKRQSVAFWCNPISGHATLYWYQQILGQGPKLLIQFQNNGVVDDSQLPKDRFSAERLKGVDSTLKIQPAKLEDSAVYLCASSLGDPPRKSNQPQHFGDGTRLSIL.

This chain connects TRBV20-1 to TRBJ2-5; weak D call: TRBD1 (6 bases). The CDR3 contains 16 residues. Germline lookup yields CDR1 DFQATT and CDR2 SNEGSKA (reference sequence). V gave up 0 bases and J gave up 4 bases, with 18 bases separating them. DNA of the CDR3: TGCAGTGCTAGAGACTCTTCCGGGACATCGGGAGAGACCCAGTACTTC. Protein sequence: CSARDSSGTSGETQYF.

This clonotype was observed many times. The rearrangement links TRBV5-4 to TRBJ1-1; 9 bases line up with TRBD1. Trimming took 4 bases from V and 6 from J; bases not matched to a gene: 10. There are 15 residues in the CDR3. Germline CDR1 reads SGHNT; CDR2 reads YYREEE (reference sequence). CDR3 region: CASSPPTGGNAEAFF. For the CDR3, the DNA is TGTGCCAGCAGCCCTCCGACAGGGGGAAACGCTGAAGCTTTCTTT.

Only a few counts were recorded for this clonotype. The genes are TRBV20-1 and TRBJ2-5; 7 bases agree with TRBD1. The CDR3 runs to 13 residues. The ends lost 5 bases at V and 3 bases at J; junction bases unmatched: 6. The V gene's germline CDR1 is DFQATT and CDR2 SNEGSKA (reference sequence). CDR3 amino acids: CSALTGVEETQYF. CDR3 bases: TGCAGTGCTCTTACAGGGGTAGAAGAGACCCAGTACTTC.

Of note for this clonotype: This may be a read error: a much more frequent sequence differs by one nucleotide. The gene calls are TRBV20-1 and TRBJ1-1; D is perhaps TRBD1 (6 bases). CDR3 length: 14 amino acids. V was shortened by 0 bases and J by 4 bases, with 12 bases between the two germline ends. Germline assignment: CDR1 DFQATT and CDR2 SNEGSKA (reference sequence). CDR3 in amino acids: CSARDLLGGTEAFF. CDR3 in DNA: TGCAGTGCTAGAGATCTACTAGGGGGCACTGAAGCTTTCTTT.

The chain has TRBV6-5 and TRBJ2-3; the D is unclear. Trimming pared 5 bases from V and 1 base from J, leaving 13 bases between. The length of the CDR3 is 15 residues. The germline gives CDR1 MNHEY, CDR2 SVGAGI. In nucleotides, the CDR3 is TGTGCCAGCAGTGCCCCGAATCCGGGCACAGATACGCAGTATTTT. Its translation is CASSAPNPGTDTQYF.

This clonotype was recorded only once. This chain connects TRBV27 to TRBJ1-5; D unclear. This CDR3 comprises 15 residues. Trimming cost V 1 base and J 2 bases, with 9 bases left between them. CDR1 and CDR2 (germline): MNHEY, SMNVEV (reference sequence). The CDR3 loop is CASSLFGEGNQPQHF. The CDR3 DNA follows: TGTGCCAGCAGTTTATTTGGAGAGGGCAATCAGCCCCAGCATTTT.

The V call is TRBV27, the J call TRBJ2-4, with 7 bases lining up with TRBD2. Germline assignment: CDR1 MNHEY and CDR2 SMNVEV (reference sequence). Trimming at V came to 4 bases and at J to 0 bases, leaving 6 bases not matched to a gene. The CDR3 extends over 16 amino acids. The CDR3 spells CASSSGTTLAKNIQYF. CDR3 in DNA: TGTGCCAGCAGTTCAGGGACTACCCTAGCCAAAAACATTCAGTACTTC.

This clonotype showed up just a few times. The V gene is TRBV3-2, the J gene TRBJ1-5; the table's TRBD1 call for D was not verified on the DNA. TRBV3-2 is deemed a pseudogene. The CDR3 has 15 amino acids. The CDR3 DNA reads TGTGCCAGCAGCCAGGGGACAGACCTCAATCAGCCCCAGCATTTT. Amino acids: CASSQGTDLNQPQHF.